The 31 T cell receptor beta chains below were found in one sample sequenced in a study of cytomegalovirus exposure and HLA in healthy donors. In the PCR, 60 Vbeta and 13 Jbeta primers were used. The assay was immunoSEQ multiplex PCR, and TCRdb's table has in-frame clones only and misses some. The table records about 210,000 clones, roughly 87% of them present only once. The sample comprised PBMCs. The receptors here all came from a man aged 35 to 55 in good health and CMV-seropositive.

The rearrangement uses TRBV27 and TRBJ2-7; D might be TRBD1 (6 bases). The germline V gene encodes CDR1 MNHEY and CDR2 SMNVEV (reference sequence). The ends were cut back, 4 bases at V and 0 bases at J, with 13 bases in the middle. The CDR3 spans 15 residues. CDR3 residues: CASSSSGQISYEQYF. The CDR3 DNA sequence: TGTGCCAGCAGTTCCTCGGGACAAATCTCCTACGAGCAGTACTTC.

This clone came up a few times. The rearrangement links TRBV7-9 to TRBJ2-3, with 7 bases lining up with TRBD1. This CDR3 has 17 amino acids. Germline CDR1 and CDR2: SEHNR and FQNEAQ (reference sequence). V was clipped by 3 bases and J by 2 bases; unmatched bases: 11. The chain's CDR3 is CASSFGTGTANTDTQYF. The CDR3 DNA sequence: TGTGCCAGCAGCTTCGGGACCGGGACAGCAAACACAGATACGCAGTATTTT.

This chain uses TRBV15 with TRBJ1-1; possibly TRBD1 for D (6 bases). Trimming took off 7 bases at V and 6 bases at J, with 18 bases between the two ends. This CDR3 spans 14 amino acids. CDR1 and CDR2 from the germline V gene are LNHNV and YYDKDF (reference sequence). CDR3 in amino acids: CATKPGQSRSEAFF. CDR3 in DNA: TGTGCCACCAAACCCGGACAGAGTAGGTCTGAAGCTTTCTTT.

The CDR3 here is CASSIQGQGAYQPQHF. CDR3 coding DNA: TGTGCCAGTAGTATTCAGGGACAGGGGGCCTATCAGCCCCAGCATTTT. The chain is built from TRBV19 and TRBJ1-5; 12 bases are a match to TRBD1. Germline V CDR1 and CDR2: LNHDA, SQIVND (reference sequence). The CDR3 sequence is 16 residues long. Losses at the gene ends were 3 bases for V and 5 bases for J; bases not matched to a gene: 5.

This clone was recorded only once. The chain carries TRBV11-2 and TRBJ1-1; D unclear. The CDR3 runs 13 residues. V was shortened by 5 bases and J by 3 bases, with 10 bases between the two germline ends. Germline CDR1 and CDR2: SGHAT and FQNNGV. The CDR3 coding sequence is TGTGCCAGCAGCATACGGAGATACACTGAAGCTTTCTTT. This gives the protein CASSIRRYTEAFF.

The chain uses TRBV5-6 and TRBJ2-7, with 8 bases matching TRBD1. The germline V gene has CDR1 SGHDT and CDR2 YYEEEE. The CDR3 contains 15 residues. V lost 3 bases, J lost 4 bases, and 9 bases stayed unmatched. The CDR3 spells CASSSADRGRYEQYV. CDR3 coding DNA: TGTGCCAGCAGCTCCGCTGACAGGGGAAGGTACGAGCAGTACGTC.

The V gene is TRBV15, the J gene TRBJ2-5; D gene uncertain. CDR3 length: 15 amino acids. V shed 1 base and J shed 1 base, with 10 bases lying between them. CDR1 is LNHNV and CDR2 is YYDKDF in the germline V gene (reference sequence). The CDR3 coding sequence is TGTGCCACCAGCAGAGTAGAACAGATCCAAGAGACCCAGTACTTC. Amino acids: CATSRVEQIQETQYF.

V gene TRBV27 combines with J gene TRBJ2-1; D perhaps matches TRBD2 (5 bases). The CDR3 runs 15 residues. Germline values: CDR1 MNHEY, CDR2 SMNVEV (reference sequence). V was shortened by 2 bases and J by 3 bases, with 11 bases between the two germline ends. Written as DNA, the CDR3 is TGTGCCAGCAGTTTAGACGGGAACTTCTACAATGAGCAGTTCTTC. This encodes CASSLDGNFYNEQFF.

This clone has just a few counts. V is TRBV30 and J is TRBJ2-7; 8 nucleotides agree with TRBD1. V was pared by 2 bases and J by 5 bases, with 2 bases of the junction left unmatched. Germline-derived CDR1 and CDR2 are GTSNPN and SVGIG (reference sequence). CDR3 length: 12 amino acids. CDR3 sequence: CAWSTTGDEQYF. The CDR3 nucleotides are TGTGCCTGGAGTACGACAGGGGACGAGCAGTACTTC.

This clone has more than one count but fewer than ten. The chain couples TRBV4-1 to TRBJ2-7; possibly TRBD2 for D (6 bases). The CDR3 contains 14 residues. Germline CDR1 reads MGHRA; CDR2 reads YSYEKL. V lost 3 bases to trimming and J lost 3 bases, with 12 bases between them. This chain's CDR3 is CASSQGGANYEQYF. As DNA, the CDR3 is TGCGCCAGCAGCCAGGGAGGAGCAAACTACGAGCAGTACTTC.

The chain combines TRBV5-1 with TRBJ2-1; perhaps TRBD1 as D (5 bases). Trimming stripped 0 bases from V and 7 bases from J, with 17 bases between. This CDR3 region has 16 residues. Germline CDR1 SGHRS, CDR2 YFSETQ. The CDR3 protein is CASSLESGSGANEQFF. CDR3 bases: TGCGCCAGCAGCTTGGAATCCGGCAGTGGGGCAAATGAGCAGTTCTTC.

The J gene is TRBJ1-3, the V gene TRBV7-8; D gene unclear. Between the trimmed V and J ends, which lost 3 bases and 0 bases, there was a span of 9 bases. This CDR3 has 15 amino acids. The germline V gene encodes CDR1 SGHVS and CDR2 FQNEAQ. The CDR3 nucleotides are TGTGCCAGCAGCTTCGACCGGAGCTCTGGAAACACCATATATTTT. Protein product: CASSFDRSSGNTIYF.

J is TRBJ2-1 and V is TRBV5-1, with 9 bases that match TRBD1. J gave up 1 base and V 3 bases, and 17 bases lay outside the gene matches. This CDR3 is built from 20 residues. The V gene's germline CDR1 is SGHRS and CDR2 YFSETQ. The CDR3 reads CASSSPPGVVQGASYNEQFF. CDR3 DNA sequence: TGCGCCAGCAGCTCTCCCCCGGGGGTGGTACAGGGGGCTTCCTACAATGAGCAGTTCTTC.

The rearrangement joins TRBV25-1 to TRBJ2-7; TRBD1 aligns across 7 bases. The CDR3 totals 13 residues. Germline V gene data show CDR1 as MGHDK and CDR2 as SYGVNS. J lost 0 bases, V lost 4 bases, and 0 bases had no gene match. The CDR3 here is CASSGDSSYEQYV. In DNA form, the CDR3 reads TGTGCCAGCAGTGGGGACAGCTCCTACGAGCAGTACGTC.

The V call is TRBV7-3, the J call TRBJ2-1; 7 bases align to TRBD2. The CDR3 spans 16 residues. V was pared by 5 bases and J by 2 bases, with 9 bases of the junction left unmatched. Per the germline V gene, CDR1 is SGHTA and CDR2 is FQGTGA. The CDR3: CASSPRASGAYNEQFF. The CDR3 DNA reads TGTGCCAGCAGCCCCCGGGCTAGCGGAGCCTACAATGAGCAGTTCTTC. The full variable domain, its missing parts supplied by reference TRBV7-3 and TRBJ2-1, is GAGVSQTPSNKVTEKGKYVELRCDPISGHTALYWYRQSLGQGPEFLIYFQGTGAADDSGLPNDRFFAVRPEGSVSTLKIQRTERGDSAVYLCASSPRASGAYNEQFFGPGTRLTVL.

This clone was detected once. CDR3 sequence reads: CASSLDPGAGYNEQFF. CDR3 DNA: TGCGCCAGCAGCTTGGACCCTGGAGCCGGCTACAATGAGCAGTTCTTC. The genes are TRBV5-1 and TRBJ2-1; D remains ambiguous. Germline V CDR1 and CDR2: SGHRS, YFSETQ. V was clipped by 0 bases and J by 3 bases, with 13 bases between them. The CDR3 is 16 residues long.

The chain is built from TRBV7-9 and TRBJ1-4; 9 bases line up with TRBD1. V was pared by 4 bases and J by 8 bases, with 5 bases of the junction left unmatched. The CDR3 runs 14 residues. Germline assignment: CDR1 SEHNR and CDR2 FQNEAQ (reference sequence). CDR3 coding DNA: TGTGCCAGCAGCTCGACAGGGGGACGCGAAAAACTGTTTTTT. It is translated as CASSSTGGREKLFF.

This chain links TRBV10-3 with TRBJ1-1; 8 bases map to TRBD1. V gave up 6 bases and J gave up 8 bases; unmatched junction bases: 11. Germline V gene lookup returns CDR1 ENHRY and CDR2 SYGVKD. The CDR3 totals 14 residues. The CDR3 here is CAISPDRGGGEAFF. In DNA form, the CDR3 reads TGTGCCATCAGCCCTGACAGGGGAGGAGGGGAAGCTTTCTTT.

The V gene is TRBV5-4, the J gene TRBJ2-5; TRBD2 matches at 7 bases. Germline CDR1 reads SGHNT; CDR2 reads YYREEE (reference sequence). Trimming cost V 3 bases and J 4 bases; bases outside gene matches: 9. This CDR3 comprises 15 residues. The CDR3 spells CASSSPMGGRETQYF. For the CDR3, the DNA is TGTGCCAGCAGCTCACCTATGGGGGGGAGAGAGACCCAGTACTTC. The full variable domain, its missing parts supplied by reference TRBV5-4 and TRBJ2-5, is ETGVTQSPTHLIKTRGQQVTLRCSSQSGHNTVSWYQQALGQGPQFIFQYYREEENGRGNFPPRFSGLQFPNYSSELNVNALELDDSALYLCASSSPMGGRETQYFGPGTRLLVL.

This clone was seen only once. CDR3 protein: CASSLTLRSEQYF. The CDR3 DNA reads as TGTGCCAGCAGCTTAACGTTGAGATCCGAGCAGTACTTC. This rearrangement joins TRBV7-3 to TRBJ2-7; D is ambiguous. V was trimmed by 0 bases and J by 6 bases, leaving 9 bases between them. Per the germline V gene, CDR1 is SGHTA and CDR2 is FQGTGA. The CDR3 runs to 13 residues.

V gene TRBV6-1 combines with J gene TRBJ2-1; the match to TRBD2 covers 7 bases. The CDR3 spans 15 residues. V shed 8 bases, J shed 9 bases, and the junction held 16 bases outside the gene matches. CDR1 and CDR2 (germline): MNHNS, SASEGT. The CDR3: CASDTSASLIFEQFF. The CDR3 DNA reads TGTGCCAGCGACACTAGCGCTAGTCTAATTTTTGAGCAGTTCTTC.

The rearrangement joins TRBV30 to TRBJ2-2; the D is unclear. V was cut by 2 bases and J by 6 bases, with 7 bases left in between. Germline-derived CDR1 and CDR2 are GTSNPN and SVGIG (reference sequence). The CDR3 has 12 amino acids. The CDR3 here is CAWSSVAGELFF. The CDR3 bases are TGTGCCTGGAGTTCAGTTGCCGGGGAGCTGTTTTTT.

This chain joins TRBV19 and TRBJ1-2; 7 nucleotides agree with TRBD1. After removal of 8 bases from V and 4 bases from J, the junction contained 10 bases not matched to a gene. Germline CDR1 LNHDA, CDR2 SQIVND (reference sequence). The CDR3 is made up of 14 amino acids. CDR3 in amino acids: CASYDRAKGYGYTF. Written as DNA, the CDR3 is TGTGCCAGTTACGACAGGGCCAAAGGCTATGGCTACACCTTC.

The V gene is TRBV5-1, the J gene TRBJ1-3; 12 bases fit TRBD1. Germline CDR1 is SGHRS and CDR2 is YFSETQ. With 4 bases clipped from V and 7 bases from J, the junction kept 3 bases outside the gene matches. The CDR3 runs 14 residues. CDR3 in DNA: TGCGCCAGCAGCGCCGGGACAGGGGGCAACACCATATATTTT. Its protein is CASSAGTGGNTIYF.

The chain combines TRBV7-9 with TRBJ2-7; 8 nucleotides align to TRBD2. CDR3 size: 12 residues. From germline, CDR1 is SEHNR and CDR2 FQNEAQ (reference sequence). The V segment lost 8 bases and the J segment 7 bases; nucleotides outside the gene matches: 7. CDR3 residues: CASDLGGGEQYF. In DNA, the CDR3 is TGTGCCAGCGATCTCGGGGGGGGAGAGCAGTACTTC.

The chain has TRBV2 and TRBJ1-2; 10 bases match TRBD1. The CDR3 length is 15 residues. Germline CDR1 SNHLY, CDR2 FYNNEI. V gave up 5 bases and J gave up 5 bases; unmatched junction bases: 8. The CDR3 loop reads CASSNGQGGVYGYTF. The CDR3 DNA reads TGTGCCAGCAGTAACGGACAGGGGGGGGTTTATGGCTACACCTTC.

The chain couples TRBV19 to TRBJ2-7, with 8 bases lining up with TRBD1. In germline, CDR1 is LNHDA, CDR2 SQIVND (reference sequence). The CDR3 has 13 amino acids. Trimming took 6 bases from V and 3 from J; bases not matched to a gene: 4. CDR3 in DNA: TGTGCCAGTAGCCGGACAGGGCTCTACGAGCAGTACTTC. It yields the protein CASSRTGLYEQYF.

The sample holds one count of this clone. This chain uses TRBV4-1 with TRBJ2-5, with 7 bases identical to TRBD1. Germline V gene lookup returns CDR1 MGHRA and CDR2 YSYEKL. The CDR3 is made up of 15 amino acids. Germline trimming cut 3 bases from V and 1 base from J; bases unmatched to any gene: 5. The CDR3 DNA is TGCGCCAGCAGCCACCCGGGACAGCCCCAAGAGACCCAGTACTTC. Its translation: CASSHPGQPQETQYF.

The CDR3 DNA reads as TGTGCCAGCAGCTTAGAAAATACCTACGAGCAGTACTTC. This translates into CASSLENTYEQYF. V is TRBV7-9 and J is TRBJ2-7, with no clear D. The ends were cut back, 1 base at V and 2 bases at J, with 6 bases in the middle. Germline CDR1 and CDR2: SEHNR and FQNEAQ (reference sequence). The CDR3 is 13 residues long.

This clone was seen only once. The rearrangement uses TRBV7-7 and TRBJ2-1, with no clear D. Germline assignment: CDR1 SSHAT and CDR2 FNYEAQ (reference sequence). V was trimmed by 5 bases and J by 7 bases, leaving 12 bases between them. CDR3 length: 13 residues. The CDR3 nucleotides read TGTGCCAGCAGCATGACTGGGTGGAATGAGCAGTTCTTC. Residues: CASSMTGWNEQFF.

About this clone itself: A junction end diverges from the germline sequence, so it may reflect a read error. This rearrangement joins TRBV7-7 to TRBJ2-7; perhaps TRBD1 as D (5 bases). Germline V gene data show CDR1 as SSHAT and CDR2 as FNYEAQ (reference sequence). The CDR3 has 13 residues. The CDR3, as DNA: TGTGCTAGCAGCTTAGATAGGGGCTACGAGCAGTACTTC. Translation gives CASSLDRGYEQYF.